A single sample is the source of the 29 T cell receptor beta chains below, sequenced in a study of T-cell memory formation after mild COVID-19. TCRdb reprocessed the 5' RACE reads via MiXCR and lists one record per CDR3 protein. The top ten hold about 12% of the sample, which has fewer than 700,000 distinct CDR3 sequences, approximately 19% seen once. The sample comprised PBMCs or a T cell subset sorted from them (not recorded which). The receptors stem from an adult woman who had mild COVID-19 (a few samples of this study predate the infection). Cell type and time point are not known.

This chain links TRBV5-1 with TRBJ2-2; D is tentatively TRBD1 or TRBD2 (7 bases each). The CDR3 consists of 16 residues. V was clipped by 5 bases and J by 5 bases, with 19 bases between them. Germline V gene sequence: CDR1 SGHRS, CDR2 YFSETQ. CDR3 nucleotide sequence: TGCGCCAGCAGAGGGTGGACAGGACTAGAAACCGGGGAGCTGTTTTTT. This encodes CASRGWTGLETGELFF.

This chain joins TRBV7-9 and TRBJ2-1; 10 bases map to TRBD2. CDR3 length: 15 residues. The trim removed 6 bases at V and 3 bases at J, leaving 5 bases unmatched. Germline values: CDR1 SEHNR, CDR2 FQNEAQ (reference sequence). CDR3 in DNA: TGTGCCAGCAGAAAAGCGGGGGGGGACTACAATGAGCAGTTCTTC. Translation: CASRKAGGDYNEQFF.

This clonotype appeared a few times. The rearrangement links TRBV13 to TRBJ1-2; 12 bases are a match to TRBD1. V trimming: 6 bases; J trimming: 8 bases; junction bases outside the gene matches: 16. Per germline, CDR1 PRHDT and CDR2 FYEKMQ (reference sequence). The CDR3 is 17 residues long. The CDR3 protein is CASRDRTRDRGLGGYTF. The CDR3 DNA reads TGTGCCAGCAGAGACCGGACCCGGGACAGGGGGCTAGGGGGCTACACCTTC.

This clonotype was counted ten times or more. The chain combines TRBV7-3 with TRBJ2-3; 7 bases fit TRBD1. The germline V gene encodes CDR1 SGHTA and CDR2 FQGTGA. The CDR3 contains 15 residues. Trimming cost V 5 bases and J 3 bases; bases outside gene matches: 8. The CDR3 DNA is TGTGCCAGCAGCCTCGCCGGGACAGCGACAGATACGCAGTATTTT. Its protein is CASSLAGTATDTQYF.

This clonotype was seen only a few times. J is TRBJ1-5 and V is TRBV7-2; TRBD1 might be the D (6 bases). CDR1 and CDR2 from the germline V gene are SGHTA and FQGNSA. CDR3 length: 18 amino acids. Trimming shortened V by 3 bases and J by 3 bases, and 21 bases separated the two germline ends. The CDR3 here is CASSLGAGGFSNNQPQHF. The CDR3 nucleotides read TGTGCCAGCAGCTTGGGTGCCGGGGGCTTCTCAAACAATCAGCCCCAGCATTTT.

This chain joins TRBV7-9 and TRBJ1-4, with D hard to call. V shed 8 bases and J shed 4 bases, with 11 bases lying between them. Germline-derived CDR1 and CDR2 are SEHNR and FQNEAQ (reference sequence). The CDR3 runs to 13 residues. The chain's CDR3 is CASCGPDNEKLFF. CDR3 in DNA: TGTGCCAGCTGCGGACCAGATAATGAAAAACTGTTTTTT.

V gene TRBV6-1 combines with J gene TRBJ2-1; 10 bases are shared with TRBD2. Germline V lookup: CDR1 MNHNS, CDR2 SASEGT. This CDR3 is 14 amino acids long. Unmatched junction bases numbered 2, after V lost 1 base and J lost 8 bases. CDR3 in DNA: TGTGCCAGCAGTGAAGGACTAGCGGGCGATGAGCAGTTCTTC. As protein: CASSEGLAGDEQFF.

This clonotype was observed a few times. This chain connects TRBV5-1 to TRBJ1-4; D perhaps matches TRBD1 (5 bases). The CDR3 sequence is 15 residues long. Germline CDR1 is SGHRS and CDR2 is YFSETQ. Trimming took 4 bases from V and 0 from J, leaving 10 bases between them. CDR3: CASSPGQATNEKLFF. The CDR3 nucleotides read TGCGCCAGCAGCCCGGGGCAGGCAACTAATGAAAAACTGTTTTTT.

The J gene is TRBJ1-1, the V gene TRBV6-2 or TRBV6-3; D uncertain. Trimming took 0 bases from V and 7 from J, leaving 3 bases between them. Germline CDR1 MNHEY, CDR2 SVGEGT. This CDR3 region has 11 residues. The CDR3 coding sequence is TGTGCCAGCAGTTACTCTGTTGAAGCTTTCTTT. This encodes CASSYSVEAFF.

Here the CDR3 reads CASSEDSTGRGSNQPQHF. DNA of the CDR3: TGTGCCAGCAGTGAAGATTCGACAGGTCGGGGTAGCAATCAGCCCCAGCATTTT. The gene calls are TRBV6-1 and TRBJ1-5; tentative D call: TRBD1 (6 bases). V gave up 1 base and J gave up 0 bases, with 16 bases separating them. The length of the CDR3 is 18 residues. Germline V gene sequence: CDR1 MNHNS, CDR2 SASEGT.

The rearrangement joins TRBV12-3 or TRBV12-4 to TRBJ1-5, with TRBD1 identical over 10 bases. After removal of 4 bases from V and 3 bases from J, the junction contained 9 bases not matched to a gene. There are 17 residues in the CDR3. DNA of the CDR3: TGTGCCAGCAGTTCTTATGGGACAGGGGCTTACAATCAGCCCCAGCATTTT. Protein product: CASSSYGTGAYNQPQHF.

This chain connects TRBV11-3 to TRBJ2-1; 15 bases are shared with TRBD2. J lost 9 bases, V lost 5 bases, and 8 bases had no gene match. Per the germline V gene, CDR1 is SGHNT and CDR2 is YENEEA. The CDR3 runs to 16 residues. DNA of the CDR3: TGTGCCAGCAGCCCTGGACTAGCGGGGGGGCTCAGTGAGCAGTTCTTC. This codes for CASSPGLAGGLSEQFF.

The sample holds many counts of this clonotype. V is TRBV5-1 and J is TRBJ2-3; D gene uncertain. The CDR3 runs 15 residues. Trimming shortened V by 1 base and J by 2 bases, and 11 bases separated the two germline ends. Germline V CDR1 and CDR2: SGHRS, YFSETQ. The CDR3 sequence is CASSLYSEDTDTQYF. The CDR3 region has the DNA TGCGCCAGCAGCTTGTATTCAGAAGACACAGATACGCAGTATTTT. The full variable domain, its missing parts supplied by reference TRBV5-1 and TRBJ2-3, is KAGVTQTPRYLIKTRGQQVTLSCSPISGHRSVSWYQQTPGQGLQFLFEYFSETQRNKGNFPGRFSGRQFSNSRSEMNVSTLELGDSALYLCASSLYSEDTDTQYFGPGTRLTVL.

Ten or more counts support this clonotype. CDR3 sequence reads: CASSSPGRSKFF. CDR3 nucleotides: TGTGCCAGCAGCTCTCCGGGCCGTAGCAAGTTCTTC. The V and J genes are TRBV7-2 and TRBJ2-1; D is unclear. V was clipped by 4 bases and J by 14 bases, with 15 bases between them. CDR1 SGHTA and CDR2 FQGNSA come from the germline V gene. This CDR3 contains 12 residues.

The genes are TRBV12-3 or TRBV12-4 and TRBJ2-7, with 9 bases aligning to TRBD2. The CDR3 length is 13 residues. V shed 8 bases and J 7 bases; nucleotides not matched to a gene: 9. CDR3 amino acids: CASRSGGTWEQYF. In DNA form, the CDR3 reads TGTGCCAGCCGGAGCGGGGGGACTTGGGAGCAGTACTTC.

This clonotype was observed a handful of times. The chain joins TRBV6-1 to TRBJ2-7, with 7 bases fitting TRBD1. Germline CDR1 and CDR2: MNHNS and SASEGT. The length of the CDR3 is 16 residues. The V and J ends lost 2 bases and 1 base, in that order; junction bases with no gene match: 8. The CDR3 region has the DNA TGTGCCAGCAGTGAACTAGAGGGGGCTGGGTCCTACGAGCAGTACTTC. It translates to CASSELEGAGSYEQYF.

The V and J genes are TRBV7-8 and TRBJ2-7; TRBD2 matches 12 bases. Germline assignment: CDR1 SGHVS and CDR2 FQNEAQ. V shed 4 bases, J shed 3 bases, and the junction held 4 bases outside the gene matches. The CDR3 covers 15 residues. The CDR3 loop reads CASSSRTSGNYEQYF. In DNA, the CDR3 is TGTGCCAGCAGCTCCCGGACTAGCGGGAACTACGAGCAGTACTTC.

This clonotype was counted only a few times. V is TRBV20-1 and J is TRBJ2-7; 9 nucleotides align to TRBD2. CDR3 length: 15 amino acids. From germline, CDR1 is DFQATT and CDR2 SNEGSKA (reference sequence). The V and J ends lost 3 bases and 2 bases, in that order; junction bases with no gene match: 8. The CDR3 loop reads CSASATSGSTYEQYF. CDR3 in DNA: TGCAGTGCTAGTGCGACTAGCGGCTCCACCTACGAGCAGTACTTC.

This clonotype was found a few times. The chain uses TRBV7-6 and TRBJ1-3; D ambiguous. Trimming took off 1 base at V and 0 bases at J, with 13 bases between the two ends. The CDR3 loop spans 17 amino acids. Germline CDR1 SGHVS, CDR2 FNYEAQ. The DNA for the CDR3 is TGTGCCAGCAGCTTAGGGGGAGCGGCCGGCTCTGGAAACACCATATATTTT. Its translation is CASSLGGAAGSGNTIYF. Combining the CDR3 with reference TRBV7-6 and TRBJ1-3 gives the whole variable domain GAGVSQSPRYKVTKRGQDVALRCDPISGHVSLYWYRQALGQGPEFLTYFNYEAQQDKSGLPNDRFSAERPEGSISTLTIQRTEQRDSAMYRCASSLGGAAGSGNTIYFGEGSWLTVV.

V gene TRBV12-3 or TRBV12-4 combines with J gene TRBJ2-5; TRBD2 aligns across 13 bases. The CDR3 covers 17 residues. With V trimmed by 1 base and J by 5 bases, 7 bases remained unmatched. The CDR3, as DNA: TGTGCCAGCAGTTTAGGAAGACTAGCGGGGGGCCATGAGACCCAGTACTTC. Its protein product is CASSLGRLAGGHETQYF.

In this sample, this clonotype turned up a few times. The CDR3 DNA is TGTGCCAGCAGGACACAGGGGGCGCGGGCTGAAGCTTTCTTT. Translation gives CASRTQGARAEAFF. The chain combines TRBV12-3 or TRBV12-4 with TRBJ1-1, with 9 bases fitting TRBD1. This CDR3 has 14 amino acids. V dropped 6 bases and J dropped 6; count of bases not matched to a gene: 8.

The V gene is TRBV5-1, the J gene TRBJ1-1; a possible D gene is TRBD1 (5 bases). CDR3 length equals 14 residues. Trimming pared 1 base from V and 5 bases from J, leaving 12 bases between. Per germline, CDR1 SGHRS and CDR2 YFSETQ. DNA for the CDR3: TGCGCCAGCAGCTTGAGCAGGGCGGGGACTGAAGCTTTCTTT. Residues: CASSLSRAGTEAFF.

The chain is built from TRBV6-1 and TRBJ1-2; D unclear. Per the germline V gene, CDR1 is MNHNS and CDR2 is SASEGT. The CDR3 length is 13 residues. V lost 4 bases to trimming and J lost 2 bases, with 8 bases between them. In DNA, the CDR3 is TGTGCCAGCAGTGTTAACAAGAACTATGGCTACACCTTC. This sequence encodes CASSVNKNYGYTF.

This chain links TRBV7-9 with TRBJ2-1, with 7 bases matching TRBD2. CDR3 length equals 15 residues. Germline V lookup: CDR1 SEHNR, CDR2 FQNEAQ (reference sequence). V dropped 5 bases and J dropped 5; count of bases not matched to a gene: 9. CDR3 region: CASSTLAEANNEQFF. Written as DNA, the CDR3 is TGTGCCAGCAGCACCCTAGCGGAAGCCAACAATGAGCAGTTCTTC.

This clonotype occurred many times. J is TRBJ2-7 and V is TRBV4-1; TRBD2 aligns across 15 bases. The CDR3 is made up of 17 amino acids. Germline assignment: CDR1 MGHRA and CDR2 YSYEKL. V trimming: 4 bases; J trimming: 1 base; junction bases outside the gene matches: 5. The chain's CDR3 is CASSLRTSGRGSYEQYF. CDR3 nucleotide sequence: TGCGCCAGCAGCCTCAGGACTAGCGGGAGGGGATCCTACGAGCAGTACTTC.

This clonotype was counted only a few times. This chain links TRBV7-2 with TRBJ2-3; 11 nucleotides agree with TRBD2. This CDR3 region has 14 residues. Germline V gives CDR1 SGHTA, CDR2 FQGNSA. CDR3 protein: CATRLAGGGDTQYF. In DNA, the CDR3 is TGTGCGACCCGGTTAGCGGGAGGGGGAGATACGCAGTATTTT.

The gene calls are TRBV6-6 and TRBJ1-3; no clear D gene. Deletions cut 3 bases from V and 2 bases from J, with 8 bases between. The CDR3 covers 14 residues. In germline, CDR1 is MNHNY, CDR2 SVGAGI (reference sequence). CDR3 sequence: CASSYSKPGNTIYF. The CDR3 DNA reads as TGTGCCAGCAGTTATTCTAAGCCTGGAAACACCATATATTTT.

Only a few counts were recorded for this clonotype. The chain combines TRBV29-1 with TRBJ1-2; 8 bases agree with TRBD1. CDR3 length: 13 amino acids. Looked up from germline, CDR1 is SQVTM and CDR2 is ANQGSEA. V was pared by 2 bases and J by 7 bases, with 6 bases of the junction left unmatched. The CDR3 coding sequence is TGCAGCGTTGAACAGGGGGCCCCCAGTGGCTACACCTTC. Encoded protein: CSVEQGAPSGYTF. Full variable domain (rest looked up from reference TRBV29-1 and TRBJ1-2): SAVISQKPSRDICQRGTSLTIQCQVDSQVTMMFWYRQQPGQSLTLIATANQGSEATYESGFVIDKFPISRPNLTFSTLTVSNMSPEDSSIYLCSVEQGAPSGYTFGSGTRLTVV.

The gene calls are TRBV12-3 or TRBV12-4 and TRBJ1-4, with TRBD1 matching over 9 bases. The CDR3 loop spans 15 amino acids. Germline trimming cut 3 bases from V and 5 bases from J; bases unmatched to any gene: 4. The DNA of the CDR3 is TGTGCCAGCAGTTTTGGGGGGACAGGGAATGAAAAACTGTTTTTT. Translating gives CASSFGGTGNEKLFF.